This T cell receptor (beta chain) was identified in a study of T cell responses to AZD1222 COVID-19 vaccine. Germline CDR1 and CDR2: SGHTA and FQGNSA. The CDR3 runs to 16 residues. V shed 5 bases and J 8 bases; nucleotides not matched to a gene: 11. Sequencing was performed with immunoSEQ multiplex PCR; in TCRdb, only in-frame clones are kept and a portion is missing. This sample has roughly 120,000 clones, with about 93% found just once. General study findings and limits: The study sampled repertoires only after the peak T cell response. Increased Spike-specific TCR breadth and depth were observed after two AZD1222 doses. The donors showed a predominance of white British ancestry and of females, with possible underestimation of clonal diversity. A reported finding is that nearly half of spike-specific TCRs target unmutated variant regions.

Concerning this clone itself: Its antigen is unidentified.

This receptor was taken from an adult who received the MenACWY meningococcal vaccine as a control. The rearrangement uses TRBV7-2 and TRBJ2-3, with TRBD2 identical over 12 bases. The sequencing used peripheral blood, collected 28 days after the second dose of the MenACWY control vaccine. CDR3 loop: CASSGGLAGSTGTQYF. Written as DNA, the CDR3 is TGTGCCAGCAGCGGCGGACTAGCGGGGAGCACCGGTACGCAGTATTTT.